These 18 T cell receptor beta chains were all obtained from the same sample, sequenced in a study of ipilimumab plus nivolumab after autologous stem cell transplantation. Clones were sequenced by immunoSEQ multiplex PCR, and TCRdb holds only the in-frame ones, with some missing. The data show 15,000 to 20,000 clones, 70% to 90% seen once. The starting material was PBMCs, obtained in a trial of ipilimumab plus nivolumab as post-transplant consolidation. The source is a male donor with diffuse large B-cell lymphoma.

This rearrangement joins TRBV10-1 to TRBJ2-1, with D possibly being TRBD2 (5 bases). With 4 bases removed from V and 0 bases from J, the gap between germline ends came to 10 bases. Germline values: CDR1 WNHNN, CDR2 SYGVQD (reference sequence). The CDR3 has 15 amino acids. CDR3 residues: CASSASRSSYNEQFF. Written as DNA, the CDR3 is TGCGCCAGCAGTGCTAGCAGGAGCTCCTACAATGAGCAGTTCTTC.

This sequence joins TRBV27 and TRBJ2-7, with a weak D call TRBD2 (5 bases). Germline V gene data show CDR1 as MNHEY and CDR2 as SMNVEV (reference sequence). The germline V and J ends were trimmed by 10 bases and 2 bases, with 18 bases remaining between them. The CDR3 has 14 residues. The chain's CDR3 is CATLPGEGTYEQYF. The DNA for the CDR3 is TGTGCCACCCTCCCAGGAGAGGGTACCTACGAGCAGTACTTC.

V and J are TRBV4-3 and TRBJ2-3; TRBD2 matches at 7 bases. Trimming at V came to 1 base and at J to 3 bases, leaving 7 bases not matched to a gene. This CDR3 comprises 16 residues. Germline CDR1 is LGHNA and CDR2 is YSLEER. The CDR3 loop is CASSQAPPGGTDTQYF. CDR3 DNA sequence: TGCGCCAGCAGCCAAGCCCCCCCGGGGGGAACAGATACGCAGTATTTT.

This sequence joins TRBV6-6 and TRBJ2-7; 7 nucleotides line up with TRBD1. Germline V gene lookup returns CDR1 MNHNY and CDR2 SVGAGI (reference sequence). V lost 11 bases and J lost 3; bases outside the gene matches: 7. This CDR3 has 12 amino acids. CDR3 DNA: TGTGCCGCCCAGGGGGAGCACTACGAGCAGTACTTC. It yields the protein CAAQGEHYEQYF.

The genes are TRBV9 and TRBJ2-2; a weak D match, TRBD2 (6 bases). The CDR3 covers 16 residues. The germline V and J ends were trimmed by 2 bases and 9 bases, with 20 bases remaining between them. Per the germline V gene, CDR1 is SGDLS and CDR2 is YYNGEE. The CDR3 DNA reads as TGTGCCAGCAGCGTTGGAGCGGGTCCCTCCCCCCGGGAGCTGTTTTTT. It is translated as CASSVGAGPSPRELFF.

This clone occurred a few times. The J gene is TRBJ1-2, the V gene TRBV18; possibly TRBD1 for D (6 bases). The CDR3 is made up of 14 amino acids. V was pared by 3 bases and J by 7 bases, with 15 bases between. Germline lookup yields CDR1 KGHSH and CDR2 LQKENI. CDR3 protein: CASSPLTGTGGYTF. The CDR3 nucleotides read TGTGCCAGCTCACCCTTAACAGGGACGGGTGGCTACACCTTC.

The V gene is TRBV19, the J gene TRBJ2-2; D is possibly TRBD1 or TRBD2 (5 bases each). CDR3 length: 16 residues. The V and J ends lost 1 base and 1 base respectively, with 10 bases between them. Germline CDR1 LNHDA, CDR2 SQIVND (reference sequence). In DNA form, the CDR3 reads TGTGCCAGTAGTATAGGGTCTGGGGGGAACACCGGGGAGCTGTTTTTT. Its translation: CASSIGSGGNTGELFF.

This sequence joins TRBV7-2 and TRBJ2-5; D call uncertain. From germline, CDR1 is SGHTA and CDR2 FQGNSA. The CDR3 has 13 residues. Trimming pared 7 bases from V and 5 bases from J, leaving 14 bases between. Here the CDR3 reads CASNNGAWETQYF. For the CDR3, the DNA is TGTGCCAGCAACAATGGCGCCTGGGAGACCCAGTACTTC.

The CDR3 reads CASSFSAGGLWDNEQFF. In DNA form, the CDR3 reads TGTGCCAGCAGCTTTTCCGCGGGAGGCCTCTGGGACAATGAGCAGTTCTTC. The V call is TRBV11-3, the J call TRBJ2-1; the match to TRBD2 covers 8 bases. Germline CDR1 reads SGHNT; CDR2 reads YENEEA. The trim removed 3 bases at V and 5 bases at J, leaving 12 bases unmatched. This CDR3 spans 17 amino acids.

This chain uses TRBV7-9 with TRBJ2-5; a possible D gene is TRBD2 (5 bases). The germline gives CDR1 SEHNR, CDR2 FQNEAQ (reference sequence). The length of the CDR3 is 14 residues. Deletions cut 0 bases from V and 5 bases from J, with 10 bases between. DNA of the CDR3: TGTGCCAGCAGCTTAGCTGCGGGTTCCGAGACCCAGTACTTC. Amino acid sequence: CASSLAAGSETQYF.

The chain employs TRBV11-3 and TRBJ2-7, with D possibly matching TRBD2 (6 bases). Looked up from germline, CDR1 is SGHNT and CDR2 is YENEEA. Trimming removed 1 base from V and 4 bases from J, with 17 bases in between. CDR3 length equals 16 residues. The CDR3 sequence: CASSLAGVSQIYEQYF. CDR3 coding DNA: TGTGCCAGCAGCTTAGCGGGGGTAAGCCAGATTTACGAGCAGTACTTC. The full variable domain, with the rest looked up from reference TRBV11-3 and TRBJ2-7, is EAGVVQSPRYKIIEKKQPVAFWCNPISGHNTLYWYLQNLGQGPELLIRYENEEAVDDSQLPKDRFSAERLKGVDSTLKIQPAELGDSAVYLCASSLAGVSQIYEQYFGPGTRLTVT.

The rearrangement joins TRBV30 to TRBJ1-6; D is possibly TRBD1 (5 bases). The CDR3 totals 14 residues. Germline V gene data show CDR1 as GTSNPN and CDR2 as SVGIG (reference sequence). V lost 4 bases and J 5 bases, leaving 12 bases between the germline ends. CDR3 sequence (DNA): TGTGCCTGGACCATCAAGGGGAATAATTCACCCCTCCACTTT. Translation: CAWTIKGNNSPLHF.

This rearrangement joins TRBV19 to TRBJ1-5, with a weak D call TRBD1 (5 bases). V was cut by 6 bases and J by 0 bases, with 18 bases left in between. The length of the CDR3 is 17 residues. Germline loops: CDR1 LNHDA, CDR2 SQIVND (reference sequence). The DNA for the CDR3 is TGTGCCAGTAGCGTCGTGCCCACGGGGCATAGCAATCAGCCCCAGCATTTT. Amino acid sequence: CASSVVPTGHSNQPQHF.

This clone is a singleton in its sample. This chain connects TRBV11-3 to TRBJ1-1; D is uncertain. Germline-derived CDR1 and CDR2 are SGHNT and YENEEA. The CDR3 sequence is 14 residues long. Trimming took 3 bases from V and 3 from J, leaving 11 bases between them. CDR3: CASSFQSGDTEAFF. The DNA of the CDR3 is TGTGCCAGCAGCTTTCAATCCGGCGACACTGAAGCTTTCTTT.

A few counts support this clone. The genes are TRBV2 and TRBJ1-2; D possibly corresponds to TRBD1 (6 bases). This CDR3 is built from 13 residues. V was clipped by 8 bases and J by 3 bases, with 13 bases between them. Germline CDR1 reads SNHLY; CDR2 reads FYNNEI. Here the CDR3 DNA reads TGTGCCAGCCAGACAGGCGAACACTATGGCTACACCTTC. Its translation is CASQTGEHYGYTF.

The CDR3 protein is CASSYDRDYGYTF. CDR3 DNA: TGTGCCAGCAGTTACGACAGGGACTATGGCTACACCTTC. The rearrangement links TRBV6-5 to TRBJ1-2; 7 bases match TRBD1. The CDR3 sequence is 13 residues long. V lost 2 bases and J lost 3; bases outside the gene matches: 0. Germline V lookup: CDR1 MNHEY, CDR2 SVGAGI.

The chain links TRBV6-5 to TRBJ1-1, with D perhaps TRBD1 (5 bases). V lost 5 bases, J lost 1 base, and 11 bases lay in between. Germline CDR1 MNHEY, CDR2 SVGAGI. The CDR3 is made up of 14 amino acids. CDR3 in amino acids: CASSHGQGNTEAFF. DNA for the CDR3: TGTGCCAGCAGTCACGGTCAGGGGAACACTGAAGCTTTCTTT.

This rearrangement joins TRBV2 to TRBJ2-4; D call uncertain. Trimming removed 2 bases from V and 2 bases from J, with 10 bases in between. The germline CDR1 and CDR2 sequences are SNHLY and FYNNEI. This CDR3 contains 15 residues. The CDR3 region is CASSEKEASKNIQYF. CDR3 DNA: TGTGCCAGCAGTGAAAAGGAAGCCTCCAAAAACATTCAGTACTTC.